This TCR beta chain was obtained from a study of T cells in Graves' hyperthyroidism and ophthalmopathy (dated by TCRdb to between 2018 and 2020). With respect to the entire study: Peripheral blood samples were taken at the time of initial diagnosis, prior to any treatment. A discovery cohort of about 100 patients, 43 with Graves' ophthalmopathy and roughly 59 with stable Graves' hyperthyroidism, was used to find distinguishing TCR V-J signatures. Whether ophthalmopathy could be predicted prospectively was tested in an independent validation cohort made up of about 20 hyperthyroidism patients plus 17 patients who later progressed to ophthalmopathy. The roughly 94 discovery patients were randomly split 7:3 into training and test sets. In about 6 Graves' hyperthyroidism patients, the study also compared T-cell repertoires from thyroid tissue with T-cell repertoires from blood. Following sampling, methimazole starting at 30 mg daily was given to hyperthyroidism patients, and high-dose intravenous methylprednisolone was given to ophthalmopathy patients. According to the paper, TCR Vbeta CDR3 sequencing was carried out on approximately 140 peripheral blood samples, which came from 40 to 45 ophthalmopathy, under 80 hyperthyroidism and some 17 progressor patients.

The CDR3, cysteine through phenylalanine, is 15 amino acids long. Just the 45-base CDR3 DNA is kept, in frame starting at base 1. V lost 6 bases and J lost 9 bases, and the count of bases not matched to a germline gene is 7. A patient counted as having stable Graves' hyperthyroidism if no progression to ophthalmopathy occurred over 18 months of follow-up. The hyperthyroidism patients were between 18 and 65 years old and newly diagnosed, with a disease duration of less than 2 months. The study excluded patients with uncontrolled infections, other autoimmune diseases, pregnancy or lactation. Clinical symptoms, serum thyroxine and TRAb, thyroid ultrasound, and orbital computed tomography formed the basis for the diagnoses. PBMCs were separated from approximately 9.9 ml of fresh peripheral blood using Ficoll-Paque density gradient centrifugation. Trizol reagent was used to extract total RNA, and RNA quality was then checked on an Agilent 2100 Bioanalyzer.

The full study reports these points: No statistical method was used to set the sample size in advance, and investigators knew the group allocation. A model built on a 13 V-J signature distinguished ophthalmopathy from stable hyperthyroidism, reaching about 89% sensitivity and under 84% specificity in cross-validation and 80%/75% in testing. During validation, the model predicted progression to ophthalmopathy a median of about 6.5 months ahead of onset, with more than 55% sensitivity and roughly 75% specificity. Most expanded thyroid clonotypes (frequency above 0.001) were also detected in blood, a finding suggesting that blood repertoires may reflect thyroid immune responses.

The TCR beta CDR3 regions were amplified from RNA transcripts. The TCR CDR3 was subjected to a first round of RT-PCR using the HTBI primer set and the Qiagen OneStep RT-PCR kit. A second multiplex PCR round built the libraries, followed by size selection and purification. Libraries were sequenced paired-end with 100 bp reads on an Illumina HiSeq2000. On the study's bioinformatics: SOAPnuke was used to process the raw data, throwing out any read that contained adapters or uncalled bases, had a mean Phred below 15, or lacked an exact constant-primer or identifier match. COPE v1.2.5 was used to merge the high-quality paired reads, and each unique nucleotide sequence was defined as a clonotype. MiTCR v1.1 was used to align the clonotypes against IMGT TRBV, TRBD and TRBJ reference segments. Only V-J combinations with frequency above 0.0001, covering about 99% of repertoires, were analysed. A TCS score was defined as the ratio between F50 (clonal expansion) and ExV (chaos), using BLOSUM62-based TCRdist between CDR3 peptides within each V-J. Welch's t-statistics and random forest reduced roughly 540 V-J features to fewer than 15, which were used in a naive Bayes classifier (R e1071). TCRdb handled the public reads itself, with Q25 trimming in fastp and clone calling in MiXCR, and kept productive beta chains. Every CDR3 protein is listed once, alongside the most common genes and DNA of its rows. TCRdb assigned the V and J calls; the authors' analysis was not used. The sample data list about 500,000 distinct CDR3 sequences, and around an eighth of these were observed just once. Roughly 17% of the sample goes to the ten largest clones.

This clonotype was picked up many times. There is no known antigen for this receptor. There are no base qualities to consult, and no much larger clone falls within one base. The chain is assembled from TRBV12-3 or TRBV12-4 and TRBJ2-1, and 14 bases in between align with TRBD2. The sequenced material came from blood. The TCR was taken from a woman aged 18-29 years with Graves' hyperthyroidism. The DNA reads as follows: TGTGCCAGCAGGAAACCGGGACTAGCGGGAGTTGAGCAGTTCTTC. This sequence encodes CASRKPGLAGVEQFF.